The next 22 T cell receptor beta chains were all read from a single sample in a study of immune evolution from preneoplasia to lung adenocarcinoma. Sequencing was performed with immunoSEQ multiplex PCR; in TCRdb, only in-frame clones are kept and a portion is missing. The sample holds several thousand clones; 72% are singletons and the top ten take less than 14%. Material for sequencing was FFPE lung adenocarcinoma in situ tissue. The receptors shown here come from a donor older than 65 with lung adenocarcinoma. Some clones in this sample may be carry-over from other donors' samples.

This chain joins TRBV28 and TRBJ1-1, with 7 bases identical to TRBD1. The CDR3 loop spans 15 amino acids. Germline values: CDR1 MDHEN, CDR2 SYDVKM. J was trimmed by 3 bases and V by 7 bases; bases with no gene match: 11. The CDR3 DNA reads TGTGCCAGCATTGTAGGGGCCAGGGGGGACACTGAAGCTTTCTTT. It translates to CASIVGARGDTEAFF. The full variable domain, in which reference TRBV28 and TRBJ1-1 provide the parts outside the CDR3, is DVKVTQSSRYLVKRTGEKVFLECVQDMDHENMFWYRQDPGLGLRLIYFSYDVKMKEKGDIPEGYSVSREKKERFSLILESASTNQTSMYLCASIVGARGDTEAFFGQGTRLTVV.

V and J are TRBV30 and TRBJ1-1; D uncertain. Germline loops: CDR1 GTSNPN, CDR2 SVGIG (reference sequence). V lost 0 bases and J lost 3, with 8 bases in between. The length of the CDR3 is 13 residues. Written as DNA, the CDR3 is TGTGCCTGGAGTGTAAACCGCGACACTGAAGCTTTCTTT. Translated, it gives CAWSVNRDTEAFF.

The rearrangement uses TRBV18 and TRBJ1-1; no reliable D call. The CDR3 spans 13 residues. V dropped 3 bases and J dropped 7 bases, with 12 bases sitting between them. Per germline, CDR1 KGHSH and CDR2 LQKENI. CDR3 DNA: TGTGCCAGCTCACCTGGGAGCACGCATGAAGCTTTCTTT. As protein: CASSPGSTHEAFF.

This clone appeared a few times. V usage is TRBV6-1 and J usage is TRBJ1-2, with 8 bases lining up with TRBD1. Trimming removed 9 bases from V and 8 bases from J; junction bases left unmatched: 17. This CDR3 is built from 15 residues. The germline V gene has CDR1 MNHNS and CDR2 SASEGT. The CDR3 spells CASPTDLGQGGGYTF. CDR3 bases: TGTGCCAGTCCCACCGACCTAGGACAGGGAGGCGGCTACACCTTC.

The chain employs TRBV28 and TRBJ2-7, with 10 bases matching TRBD2. The V gene's germline CDR1 is MDHEN and CDR2 SYDVKM. The CDR3 extends over 17 amino acids. V dropped 4 bases and J dropped 2; count of bases not matched to a gene: 11. The DNA of the CDR3 is TGTGCCAGCAGTTCTTACATCACTAGCGGGGCCACCTACGAGCAGTACTTC. Translated: CASSSYITSGATYEQYF.

DNA of the CDR3: TGTGCCAGCAGCTTAGGGCGGACAGGGTATCAAGAGACCCAGTACTTC. Translated, it gives CASSLGRTGYQETQYF. This chain uses TRBV7-9 with TRBJ2-5; 8 bases are a match to TRBD1. Germline lookup yields CDR1 SEHNR and CDR2 FQNEAQ (reference sequence). The trim removed 1 base at V and 2 bases at J, leaving 6 bases unmatched. The CDR3 extends over 16 amino acids.

This clone was seen more than once but under ten times. The rearrangement joins TRBV14 to TRBJ1-2; 7 positions match TRBD1. The CDR3 contains 14 residues. The germline V gene has CDR1 SGHDN and CDR2 FVKESK. With 4 bases clipped from V and 8 bases from J, the junction kept 10 bases outside the gene matches. CDR3 sequence reads: CASSLTTGKKGYTF. CDR3 DNA: TGTGCCAGCAGCCTCACGACAGGGAAGAAAGGCTACACCTTC.

The V and J genes are TRBV19 and TRBJ1-5, with a weak D call TRBD1 (5 bases). Germline lookup yields CDR1 LNHDA and CDR2 SQIVND (reference sequence). V lost 6 bases and J lost 2, with 14 bases in between. This CDR3 contains 15 residues. The CDR3 reads CASRPGPWGNQPQHF. For the CDR3, the DNA is TGTGCCAGTAGACCGGGGCCCTGGGGCAATCAGCCCCAGCATTTT. The full variable domain, completed using reference TRBV19 and TRBJ1-5, is DGGITQSPKYLFRKEGQNVTLSCEQNLNHDAMYWYRQDPGQGLRLIYYSQIVNDFQKGDIAEGYSVSREKKESFPLTVTSAQKNPTAFYLCASRPGPWGNQPQHFGDGTRLSIL.

V and J are TRBV11-2 and TRBJ1-4, with D maybe TRBD1 (6 bases). This CDR3 has 14 residues. V was shortened by 2 bases and J by 7 bases, with 11 bases between the two germline ends. Germline lookup yields CDR1 SGHAT and CDR2 FQNNGV. CDR3 sequence (DNA): TGTGCCAGCAGCTTAAGCAGGGGTGGTGAAAAACTGTTTTTT. It translates to CASSLSRGGEKLFF.

The chain uses TRBV7-2 and TRBJ1-2; D may be TRBD1 (6 bases). Germline loops: CDR1 SGHTA, CDR2 FQGNSA. The CDR3 is 14 residues long. V lost 5 bases, J lost 8 bases, and 18 bases lay in between. The CDR3, as DNA: TGTGCCAGCAGCCGTTATACACAGGGTATGGGCTACACCTTC. Its protein is CASSRYTQGMGYTF.

This clone occurred a few times. The chain combines TRBV9 with TRBJ1-1; no clear D gene. The CDR3 spans 15 residues. V lost 4 bases and J lost 5, with 18 bases in between. Germline CDR1 SGDLS, CDR2 YYNGEE. This CDR3 reads CASSPQATGGTEAFF. For the CDR3, the DNA is TGTGCCAGCAGCCCCCAGGCGACCGGTGGGACTGAAGCTTTCTTT.

The chain joins TRBV6-5 to TRBJ1-2, with D maybe TRBD1 (5 bases). The CDR3 consists of 13 residues. Trimming pared 5 bases from V and 5 bases from J, leaving 12 bases between. Germline values: CDR1 MNHEY, CDR2 SVGAGI. CDR3 residues: CASSLPGGYGYTF. The CDR3 nucleotides read TGTGCCAGCAGTCTTCCGGGGGGGTATGGCTACACCTTC.

This chain connects TRBV30 to TRBJ1-2; TRBD1 might be the D (5 bases). Germline CDR1 and CDR2: GTSNPN and SVGIG (reference sequence). Trimming left V 6 bases short and J 7 bases short, with 18 bases between. This CDR3 is built from 13 residues. The CDR3 here is CACKKGVAGGYTF. DNA for the CDR3: TGTGCCTGCAAAAAAGGGGTAGCGGGTGGCTACACCTTC.

This clone appeared a few times. The chain has TRBV2 and TRBJ1-1; D not resolved. Trimming removed 6 bases from V and 1 base from J, with 9 bases in between. CDR1 and CDR2 from the germline V gene are SNHLY and FYNNEI. The CDR3 length is 13 residues. The CDR3 DNA is TGTGCCAGCAGCCCGGGAACGAACACTGAAGCTTTCTTT. Translation gives CASSPGTNTEAFF.

V usage is TRBV28 and J usage is TRBJ1-5; 9 bases line up with TRBD1. Trimming at V came to 6 bases and at J to 7 bases, leaving 10 bases not matched to a gene. Germline-derived CDR1 and CDR2 are MDHEN and SYDVKM. This CDR3 has 15 residues. CDR3 in amino acids: CASSSDRGLWQPQHF. The CDR3 coding sequence is TGTGCCAGCAGCTCCGACAGGGGGTTGTGGCAGCCCCAGCATTTT.

This clone was seen just once. The V gene is TRBV18, the J gene TRBJ1-5; D remains unclear. The V gene's germline CDR1 is KGHSH and CDR2 LQKENI. The CDR3 contains 14 residues. V gave up 3 bases and J gave up 4 bases, with 10 bases separating them. This CDR3 reads CASSPYGRNQPQHF. Written as DNA, the CDR3 is TGTGCCAGCTCACCGTACGGGCGAAATCAGCCCCAGCATTTT.

This clone was seen more than once but under ten times. V gene TRBV5-1 combines with J gene TRBJ2-7, with D maybe TRBD1 (6 bases). This CDR3 spans 14 amino acids. Germline CDR1 is SGHRS and CDR2 is YFSETQ. The V and J ends lost 4 bases and 3 bases respectively, with 14 bases between them. Here the CDR3 reads CASSQRDTSYEQYF. DNA for the CDR3: TGCGCCAGCAGCCAACGGGACACCAGCTACGAGCAGTACTTC.

The J gene is TRBJ2-7, the V gene TRBV7-9, with D uncertain. The CDR3 has 14 residues. Germline CDR1 is SEHNR and CDR2 is FQNEAQ (reference sequence). V gave up 5 bases and J gave up 1 base, with 12 bases separating them. The CDR3 nucleotides are TGTGCCAGCAGCGCCCACGAGGTTTCCTACGAGCAGTACTTC. Its protein product is CASSAHEVSYEQYF.

This clone was recorded a few times. The genes are TRBV18 and TRBJ1-1, with a tentative D call TRBD1 (6 bases). CDR1 is KGHSH, CDR2 LQKENI, per germline. This CDR3 contains 13 residues. V lost 5 bases to trimming and J lost 4 bases, with 11 bases between them. The CDR3 nucleotides read TGTGCCAGCTCAGGGACACTGGGCACTGAAGCTTTCTTT. Translation: CASSGTLGTEAFF.

The V and J genes are TRBV7-2 and TRBJ2-7; 7 bases are shared with TRBD2. Trimming took 1 base from V and 4 from J; bases not matched to a gene: 7. The CDR3 runs 15 residues. In germline, CDR1 is SGHTA, CDR2 FQGNSA. The CDR3 sequence: CASSLGGASGYEQYF. CDR3 coding DNA: TGTGCCAGCAGCTTAGGAGGAGCTAGCGGTTACGAGCAGTACTTC. Full variable domain (remainder filled in from reference TRBV7-2 and TRBJ2-7): GAGVSQSPSNKVTEKGKDVELRCDPISGHTALYWYRQSLGQGLEFLIYFQGNSAPDKSGLPSDRFSAERTGGSVSTLTIQRTQQEDSAVYLCASSLGGASGYEQYFGPGTRLTVT.

The chain carries TRBV5-1 and TRBJ1-1; D call uncertain. Trimming shortened V by 4 bases and J by 0 bases, and 10 bases separated the two germline ends. The length of the CDR3 is 14 residues. Germline V gene data show CDR1 as SGHRS and CDR2 as YFSETQ. The CDR3 is CASSAEIMNTEAFF. CDR3 DNA sequence: TGCGCCAGCAGCGCAGAGATCATGAACACTGAAGCTTTCTTT. The whole variable domain, remainder taken from reference TRBV5-1 and TRBJ1-1, is KAGVTQTPRYLIKTRGQQVTLSCSPISGHRSVSWYQQTPGQGLQFLFEYFSETQRNKGNFPGRFSGRQFSNSRSEMNVSTLELGDSALYLCASSAEIMNTEAFFGQGTRLTVV.

The chain recombines TRBV30 with TRBJ1-2; D is unresolved. The CDR3 loop spans 16 amino acids. V was pared by 2 bases and J by 8 bases, with 24 bases between. Germline V gene data show CDR1 as GTSNPN and CDR2 as SVGIG (reference sequence). CDR3 region: CAWSIYEASSGGGYTF. Written as DNA, the CDR3 is TGTGCCTGGAGTATATACGAGGCTTCCTCGGGAGGAGGCTACACCTTC.